Listed here are 22 T cell receptor beta chains from one sample, sequenced in a study of blood T cell repertoires in COVID-19. Using immunoSEQ multiplex PCR, the repertoire was profiled, and TCRdb retains in-frame clones only, with some absent. The data hold 140,000 to 150,000 clones, with roughly 89% observed a single time. Sequenced sample: PBMCs or T cells enriched from blood (not recorded which). All receptors derive from a woman in her fifties or sixties who had been exposed to COVID-19.

The V call is TRBV5-1, the J call TRBJ2-2; no definite D call. This CDR3 contains 15 residues. Trimming took 0 bases from V and 0 from J, leaving 6 bases between them. CDR1 SGHRS and CDR2 YFSETQ come from the germline V gene. CDR3 region: CASSLDNTNTGELFF. Written as DNA, the CDR3 is TGCGCCAGCAGCTTGGATAATACGAACACCGGGGAGCTGTTTTTT.

V is TRBV2 and J is TRBJ2-7, with TRBD2 matching 10 bases. V dropped 2 bases and J dropped 3; count of bases not matched to a gene: 7. Germline CDR1 SNHLY, CDR2 FYNNEI. This CDR3 comprises 16 residues. CDR3 DNA sequence: TGTGCCAGCAGTGAAATTAGCGGGGGGCCAGACTACGAGCAGTACTTC. Its protein product is CASSEISGGPDYEQYF.

This chain joins TRBV15 and TRBJ1-2; a possible D gene is TRBD1 (6 bases). Trimming pared 1 base from V and 8 bases from J, leaving 11 bases between. CDR3 size: 13 residues. Germline V CDR1 and CDR2: LNHNV, YYDKDF (reference sequence). CDR3 residues: CATSRVAGEGYTF. In DNA, the CDR3 is TGTGCCACCAGCAGAGTTGCAGGGGAAGGCTACACCTTC.

The gene calls are TRBV10-1 and TRBJ2-3; 9 nucleotides align to TRBD2. The length of the CDR3 is 14 residues. Germline CDR1 WNHNN, CDR2 SYGVQD (reference sequence). The V segment lost 5 bases and the J segment 1 base; nucleotides outside the gene matches: 1. The CDR3 bases are TGCGCCAGCAGTTTAGCGGGGGGCACAGATACGCAGTATTTT. Its protein product is CASSLAGGTDTQYF.

The rearrangement links TRBV6-2 or TRBV6-3 to TRBJ2-3; D remains unclear. CDR1 is MNHEY, CDR2 SVGEGT, per germline. This CDR3 is built from 15 residues. Trimming left V 4 bases short and J 0 bases short, with 11 bases between. For the CDR3, the DNA is TGTGCCAGCAGTTCCCGACGGGTTAGCACAGATACGCAGTATTTT. It translates to CASSSRRVSTDTQYF.

V is TRBV11-2 and J is TRBJ1-1; TRBD1 matches at 9 bases. Germline CDR1 SGHAT, CDR2 FQNNGV. This CDR3 contains 14 residues. J gave up 5 bases and V 5 bases, and 6 bases lay outside the gene matches. The chain's CDR3 is CASSLRTGVTEAFF. CDR3 DNA: TGTGCCAGCAGCCTCCGGACAGGGGTTACTGAAGCTTTCTTT.

This clone showed up just once. V is TRBV30 and J is TRBJ1-6; no firm D call. CDR3 length: 14 residues. V lost 0 bases, J lost 9 bases, and 12 bases lay in between. Germline loops: CDR1 GTSNPN, CDR2 SVGIG (reference sequence). The CDR3 coding sequence is TGTGCCTGGAGTGTAGGGCTGGGGAGTTCACCCCTCCACTTT. Amino acids: CAWSVGLGSSPLHF.

The chain couples TRBV7-2 to TRBJ1-2; possible D gene TRBD1, 6 bases. Germline-derived CDR1 and CDR2 are SGHTA and FQGNSA. This CDR3 is 15 amino acids long. V shed 4 bases and J shed 5 bases, with 17 bases lying between them. The CDR3 DNA reads TGTGCCAGCAGCTCCCAAAGTTCGGACAGATATGGCTACACCTTC. Translated, it gives CASSSQSSDRYGYTF.

The rearrangement links TRBV6-2 or TRBV6-3 to TRBJ1-2; D perhaps matches TRBD1 (5 bases). Germline CDR1 MNHEY, CDR2 SVGEGT. Trimming cost V 3 bases and J 8 bases, with 7 bases left between them. CDR3 size: 11 residues. The CDR3 sequence is CASSYWGGYTF. In DNA form, the CDR3 reads TGTGCCAGCAGTTATTGGGGCGGCTACACCTTC.

V and J are TRBV25-1 and TRBJ2-5; 7 bases map to TRBD1. The germline CDR1 and CDR2 sequences are MGHDK and SYGVNS. Trimming took 4 bases from V and 0 from J; bases not matched to a gene: 8. The CDR3 length is 16 residues. This CDR3 reads CASSAVLTGYQETQYF. The CDR3 nucleotides are TGTGCCAGCAGTGCCGTCCTGACAGGGTACCAAGAGACCCAGTACTTC.

This chain joins TRBV29-1 and TRBJ2-5; 8 nucleotides align to TRBD1. Unmatched junction bases numbered 3, after V lost 3 bases and J lost 3 bases. Looked up from germline, CDR1 is SQVTM and CDR2 is ANQGSEA. CDR3 length equals 13 residues. CDR3 in amino acids: CSVETGAKETQYF. For the CDR3, the DNA is TGCAGCGTTGAGACAGGGGCAAAAGAGACCCAGTACTTC.

The CDR3 reads CSVEVGPGGTDTQYF. CDR3 nucleotides: TGCAGCGTTGAAGTAGGGCCCGGGGGCACAGATACGCAGTATTTT. The chain has TRBV29-1 and TRBJ2-3; D perhaps matches TRBD2 (5 bases). The CDR3 extends over 15 amino acids. V lost 1 base, J lost 1 base, and 12 bases lay in between. Germline V gene sequence: CDR1 SQVTM, CDR2 ANQGSEA.

V usage is TRBV7-6 and J usage is TRBJ2-2; the match to TRBD2 covers 7 bases. The CDR3 consists of 16 residues. CDR1 SGHVS and CDR2 FNYEAQ come from the germline V gene. With V trimmed by 3 bases and J by 5 bases, 9 bases remained unmatched. CDR3 sequence reads: CASSFPSRGGTGELFF. CDR3 DNA sequence: TGTGCCAGCAGCTTCCCTTCGAGGGGAGGGACCGGGGAGCTGTTTTTT.

This chain connects TRBV5-6 to TRBJ2-3; 7 nucleotides align to TRBD1. CDR1 is SGHDT, CDR2 YYEEEE, per germline. V gave up 1 base and J gave up 2 bases; unmatched junction bases: 7. This CDR3 is built from 16 residues. CDR3 residues: CASSLSVTGYTDTQYF. The DNA for the CDR3 is TGTGCCAGCAGCTTGTCTGTGACAGGGTACACAGATACGCAGTATTTT.

The chain joins TRBV7-8 to TRBJ2-1, with a possible D match to TRBD2 (6 bases). With 8 bases removed from V and 7 bases from J, the gap between germline ends came to 18 bases. This CDR3 is 14 amino acids long. CDR1 SGHVS and CDR2 FQNEAQ come from the germline V gene. The DNA for the CDR3 is TGTGCCAGCCGTGATGGGGGAGGAGGGAATGAGCAGTTCTTC. Protein sequence: CASRDGGGGNEQFF. The full variable domain, in which reference TRBV7-8 and TRBJ2-1 provide the parts outside the CDR3, is GAGVSQSPRYKVAKRGQDVALRCDPISGHVSLFWYQQALGQGPEFLTYFQNEAQLDKSGLPSDRFFAERPEGSVSTLKIQRTQQEDSAVYLCASRDGGGGNEQFFGPGTRLTVL.

This clone has just one count. The chain couples TRBV5-5 to TRBJ1-1, with 10 bases aligning to TRBD1. The CDR3 has 15 amino acids. The germline V gene has CDR1 SGHKS and CDR2 YYEKEE (reference sequence). V shed 4 bases, J shed 4 bases, and the junction held 7 bases outside the gene matches. CDR3 nucleotides: TGTGCCAGCAGCCCCGCCGGGACAGGGGCCACTGAAGCTTTCTTT. It yields the protein CASSPAGTGATEAFF.

A single count supports this clone. The CDR3 region is CASTMGGSITEAFF. CDR3 sequence (DNA): TGTGCCAGTACCATGGGAGGGTCGATCACTGAAGCTTTCTTT. The J gene is TRBJ1-1, the V gene TRBV19; D not resolved. Germline V CDR1 and CDR2: LNHDA, SQIVND (reference sequence). CDR3 size: 14 residues. The ends were cut back, 7 bases at V and 4 bases at J, with 16 bases in the middle.

V gene TRBV30 combines with J gene TRBJ1-5; a weak D match, TRBD1 (6 bases). The V and J ends lost 5 bases and 1 base respectively, with 15 bases between them. There are 15 residues in the CDR3. The germline CDR1 and CDR2 sequences are GTSNPN and SVGIG (reference sequence). This CDR3 is CAWAYRGGSNQPQHF. Written as DNA, the CDR3 is TGTGCCTGGGCGTACCGGGGGGGCAGCAATCAGCCCCAGCATTTT.

The chain couples TRBV10-3 to TRBJ2-1; D remains ambiguous. V shed 0 bases and J shed 7 bases, with 4 bases lying between them. Germline CDR1 is ENHRY and CDR2 is SYGVKD. This CDR3 has 12 amino acids. The DNA for the CDR3 is TGTGCCATCAGTGAGTCCGAGAATGAGCAGTTCTTC. Its translation is CAISESENEQFF.

This sequence joins TRBV6-2 or TRBV6-3 and TRBJ2-1; D call uncertain. CDR3 length equals 16 residues. Germline V CDR1 and CDR2: MNHEY, SVGEGT. The V and J ends lost 5 bases and 2 bases respectively, with 16 bases between them. Here the CDR3 reads CASSPRPSPPYNEQFF. The DNA of the CDR3 is TGTGCCAGCAGTCCCAGGCCCTCCCCCCCCTACAATGAGCAGTTCTTC.

The chain links TRBV7-2 to TRBJ2-7, with D maybe TRBD2 (6 bases). Germline lookup yields CDR1 SGHTA and CDR2 FQGNSA. V lost 5 bases and J 7 bases, leaving 12 bases between the germline ends. CDR3 length: 12 amino acids. Here the CDR3 DNA reads TGTGCCAGCAGCCCCCGGGAGAAAGAGCAGTACTTC. As protein: CASSPREKEQYF.

V usage is TRBV6-5 and J usage is TRBJ1-1; TRBD1 matches 7 bases. Germline V gene sequence: CDR1 MNHEY, CDR2 SVGAGI. The CDR3 spans 16 residues. Unmatched junction bases numbered 9, after V lost 0 bases and J lost 5 bases. CDR3 residues: CASSYSRSGRGTEAFF. Here the CDR3 DNA reads TGTGCCAGCAGTTACTCGAGGTCGGGCAGGGGGACTGAAGCTTTCTTT.